A selection of T cell receptor beta chains follows, all from one sample in a study of CD8+ T cells in alopecia areata. Some clones are missing from TCRdb's copy, which holds only in-frame ones; the method was immunoSEQ multiplex PCR. The sample contains 190,000 or so clones, about 60% of which appear only once. Here the sequenced sample was CD8+ T cells sorted from blood, taken at week 24, from a patient treated with tofacitinib. The receptors here all came from a human donor with alopecia areata. Both conserved end residues are part of each CDR3. A D gene is named only where the DNA matches it firmly. Expanded clones get a size class; other rows say once, few or many, or leave the size out.

J gene | D gene | V gene | clone size | CDR3 protein | CDR3 DNA
TRBJ2-1 | NA | TRBV11-2 | NA | CASSPGPPYNEQFF | TGTGCCAGCAGCCCAGGACCACCTTACAATGAGCAGTTCTTC
TRBJ2-7 | NA | TRBV5-6 | NA | CASSLRRGDYEQYF | TGTGCCAGCAGCTTGAGGAGAGGGGACTACGAGCAGTACTTC
TRBJ2-4 | NA | TRBV13 | NA | CASSSGRKNIQYF | TGTGCCAGCAGCTCAGGACGGAAAAACATTCAGTACTTC
TRBJ1-1 | NA | TRBV5-1 | few | CASSFRGTPNTEAFF | TGCGCCAGCAGCTTTCGGGGGACACCTAACACTGAAGCTTTCTTT
TRBJ2-7 | NA | TRBV23-1 | few | CASSHPSYEQYF | TGCGCCAGCAGTCACCCGTCTTACGAGCAGTACTTC
TRBJ2-5 | TRBD2 | TRBV15 | NA | CATSDTSGGVETQYF | TGTGCCACCAGCGACACCAGCGGGGGGGTAGAGACCCAGTACTTC
TRBJ1-2 | TRBD1 | TRBV29-1 | NA | CSVDFGTGYYGYTF | TGCAGCGTTGATTTCGGGACAGGCTACTATGGCTACACCTTC
TRBJ2-7 | TRBD1 | TRBV29-1 | NA | CSVEDQGTGSSPYEQYF | TGCAGCGTTGAAGATCAGGGGACAGGAAGTTCCCCCTACGAGCAGTACTTC
TRBJ1-2 | NA | TRBV21-1 | NA | CASSKEWGQRRDYGYTF | TGTGCCAGCAGCAAAGAATGGGGACAGCGCCGGGACTATGGCTACACCTTC
TRBJ1-4 | NA | TRBV6-6 | few | CASSYSKGANEKLFF | TGTGCCAGCAGTTACTCGAAGGGGGCTAATGAAAAACTGTTTTTT
TRBJ2-5 | TRBD2 | TRBV5-6 | NA | CASSLAPQGLGKRETQYF | TGTGCCAGCAGCTTAGCCCCTCAAGGACTAGGGAAGAGGGAGACCCAGTACTTC
TRBJ2-3 | TRBD2 | TRBV15 | many | CATSHSGSSTDTQYF | TGTGCCACCAGCCATAGCGGGTCTAGCACAGATACGCAGTATTTT
TRBJ1-5 | NA | TRBV6-5 | NA | CASSPSSNQPQHF | TGTGCCAGCTCCCCCAGTAGCAATCAGCCCCAGCATTTT
TRBJ2-3 | NA | TRBV13 | NA | CASSSGRSTDTQYF | TGTGCCAGCAGCTCAGGGAGGAGCACAGATACGCAGTATTTT
TRBJ1-2 | NA | TRBV18 | NA | CASSPPAGRVGGYTF | TGTGCCAGCTCACCACCGGCGGGGCGGGTCGGTGGCTACACCTTC
TRBJ2-1 | NA | TRBV7-9 | NA | CASSKETGSYNEQFF | TGTGCCAGCAGCAAAGAAACAGGCTCCTACAATGAGCAGTTCTTC
TRBJ1-4 | NA | TRBV6-4 | once | CASPGTTNEKLFF | TGTGCCAGCCCGGGGACAACTAATGAAAAACTGTTTTTT
TRBJ2-7 | NA | TRBV28 | NA | CASSFKDLYEQYF | TGTGCCAGCAGTTTTAAGGACCTCTACGAGCAGTACTTC
TRBJ2-2 | TRBD1 | TRBV6-5 | few | CASRGQGGELFF | TGTGCCAGCAGAGGACAGGGCGGGGAGCTGTTTTTT
TRBJ2-3 | NA | TRBV5-1 | NA | CASSLSRADTDTQYF | TGCGCCAGCAGCCTATCACGGGCTGACACAGATACGCAGTATTTT
TRBJ1-1 | TRBD1 | TRBV29-1 | NA | CSVFRTLDRGGTEAFF | TGCAGCGTCTTTCGTACCTTGGACAGGGGAGGAACTGAAGCTTTCTTT
TRBJ1-1 | TRBD1 | TRBV5-6 | NA | CASSYGTVNTEAFF | TGTGCCAGCAGCTACGGGACAGTGAACACTGAAGCTTTCTTT
TRBJ1-2 | NA | TRBV19 | NA | CASSISVNYGYTF | TGTGCCAGTAGTATATCAGTTAACTATGGCTACACCTTC
TRBJ1-5 | TRBD1 | TRBV4-2 | NA | CASSPRTGYINQPQHF | TGTGCCAGCAGCCCGAGGACAGGGTATATCAATCAGCCCCAGCATTTT
TRBJ1-1 | NA | TRBV7-9 | NA | CAPGNTEAFF | TGTGCCCCGGGGAACACTGAAGCTTTCTTT
TRBJ1-4 | NA | TRBV29-1 | NA | CSGTRGPDGKLFF | TGCAGCGGGACCAGGGGTCCGGATGGAAAACTGTTTTTT
TRBJ2-7 | TRBD1 | TRBV29-1 | once | CSVQGGTSYEQYF | TGCAGCGTACAAGGGGGCACATCCTACGAGCAGTACTTC
TRBJ2-7 | TRBD1 | TRBV4-1 | NA | CASSQAGTGAYEQYF | TGCGCCAGCAGCCAAGCCGGGACAGGGGCCTACGAGCAGTACTTC
TRBJ2-5 | TRBD1 | TRBV27 | NA | CASSPWTGAQETQYF | TGTGCCAGCAGTCCCTGGACAGGGGCCCAAGAGACCCAGTACTTC
TRBJ2-7 | NA | TRBV7-9 | once | CASSYPGGWEQYF | TGTGCCAGCAGCTACCCCGGGGGCTGGGAGCAGTACTTC
TRBJ2-7 | NA | TRBV11-3 | NA | CASSPVYRPSYEQYF | TGTGCCAGCAGCCCAGTATACCGGCCAAGCTACGAGCAGTACTTC
TRBJ2-2 | NA | TRBV19 | NA | CASSTRDRRTGELFF | TGTGCCAGTAGTACCCGAGACCGAAGGACCGGGGAGCTGTTTTTT
TRBJ1-2 | TRBD1 | TRBV4-1 | few | CASSQDRESRGLYGYTF | TGCGCCAGCAGCCAAGATCGCGAGTCCAGGGGGCTGTATGGCTACACCTTC
TRBJ2-3 | NA | TRBV7-9 | once | CASEGEVTDTQYF | TGTGCCAGCGAGGGTGAGGTGACAGATACGCAGTATTTT
TRBJ1-5 | NA | TRBV15 | NA | CATSRGDTNSGQPQHF | TGTGCCACCAGCAGAGGGGACACCAACTCAGGTCAGCCCCAGCATTTT
TRBJ2-6 | TRBD1 | TRBV7-9 | few | CASSLGQGATGANVLTF | TGTGCCAGCAGCTTAGGACAGGGGGCTACTGGGGCCAACGTCCTGACTTTC
TRBJ2-3 | NA | TRBV5-1 | NA | CASSAANTQYF | TGCGCCAGCAGTGCGGCAAATACGCAGTATTTT
TRBJ2-2 | NA | TRBV7-3 | few | CASSLGFGELFF | TGTGCCAGCAGCTTGGGTTTCGGGGAGCTGTTTTTT
TRBJ1-2 | NA | TRBV9 | NA | CASSPRGWGDNYGYTF | TGTGCCAGCAGCCCCCGCGGGTGGGGAGATAACTATGGCTACACCTTC
TRBJ2-7 | NA | TRBV5-1 | NA | CASSLEGNYYYEQYF | TGCGCCAGCAGCTTGGAAGGGAACTACTACTACGAGCAGTACTTC
TRBJ1-1 | NA | TRBV30 | NA | CAWSNPVEVNTEAFF | TGTGCCTGGAGTAATCCTGTCGAGGTAAACACTGAAGCTTTCTTT
TRBJ1-1 | NA | TRBV29-1 | NA | CSVVWGARAFF | TGCAGCGTTGTATGGGGGGCGCGAGCTTTCTTT
TRBJ2-7 | TRBD1 | TRBV5-1 | NA | CASSSGQASSYEQYF | TGCGCCAGCAGCTCCGGACAGGCCAGCTCCTACGAGCAGTACTTC
TRBJ2-7 | TRBD2 | TRBV7-9 | NA | CASSLASGVSYEQYF | TGTGCCAGCAGCTTAGCTAGCGGGGTATCCTACGAGCAGTACTTC
TRBJ2-5 | NA | TRBV30 | NA | CAWGDGSQETQYF | TGTGCCTGGGGGGACGGCTCCCAAGAGACCCAGTACTTC
TRBJ1-2 | NA | TRBV7-9 | NA | CASRVGSGYTF | TGTGCCAGCAGAGTGGGGTCTGGCTACACCTTC
TRBJ1-3 | TRBD1 | TRBV9 | NA | CASSGPGQPGNTIYF | TGTGCCAGCAGCGGACCGGGACAGCCTGGAAACACCATATATTTT
TRBJ1-5 | NA | TRBV29-1 | NA | CSVEWGDSNQPQHF | TGCAGCGTTGAATGGGGAGATAGCAATCAGCCCCAGCATTTT